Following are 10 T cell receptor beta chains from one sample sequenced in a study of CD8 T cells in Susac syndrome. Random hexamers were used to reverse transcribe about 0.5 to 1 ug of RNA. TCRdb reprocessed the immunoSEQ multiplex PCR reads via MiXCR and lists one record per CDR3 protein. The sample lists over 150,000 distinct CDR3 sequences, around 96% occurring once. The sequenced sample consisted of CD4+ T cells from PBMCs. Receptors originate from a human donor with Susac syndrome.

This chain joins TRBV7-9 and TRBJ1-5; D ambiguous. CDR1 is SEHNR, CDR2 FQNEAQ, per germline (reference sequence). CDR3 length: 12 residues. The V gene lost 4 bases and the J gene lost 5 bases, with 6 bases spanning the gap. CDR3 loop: CASSYRDQPQHF. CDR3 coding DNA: TGTGCCAGCAGCTACCGGGATCAGCCCCAGCATTTT.

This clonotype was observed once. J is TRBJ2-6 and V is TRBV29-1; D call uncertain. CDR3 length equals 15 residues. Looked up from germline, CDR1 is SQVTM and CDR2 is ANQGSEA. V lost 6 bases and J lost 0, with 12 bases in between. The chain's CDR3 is CSVTVGLSGANVLTF. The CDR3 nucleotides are TGCAGCGTCACGGTCGGGCTCTCTGGGGCCAACGTCCTGACTTTC.

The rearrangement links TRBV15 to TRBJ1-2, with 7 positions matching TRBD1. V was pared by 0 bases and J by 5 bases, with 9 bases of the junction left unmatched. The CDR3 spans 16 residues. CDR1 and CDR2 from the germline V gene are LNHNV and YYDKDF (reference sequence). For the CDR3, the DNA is TGTGCCACCAGCAGAGATCCCAGGACAGGCGATTATGGCTACACCTTC. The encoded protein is CATSRDPRTGDYGYTF.

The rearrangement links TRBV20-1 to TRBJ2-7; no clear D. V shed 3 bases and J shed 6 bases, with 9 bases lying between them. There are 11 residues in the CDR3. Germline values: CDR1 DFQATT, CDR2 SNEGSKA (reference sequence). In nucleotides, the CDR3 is TGCAGTGCTAGGTCCCCTTCCGAGCAGTACTTC. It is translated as CSARSPSEQYF.

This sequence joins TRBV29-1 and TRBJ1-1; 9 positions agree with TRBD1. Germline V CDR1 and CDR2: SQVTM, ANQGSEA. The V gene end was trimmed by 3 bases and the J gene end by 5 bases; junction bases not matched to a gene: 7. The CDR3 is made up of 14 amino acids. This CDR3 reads CSVDATGGGTEAFF. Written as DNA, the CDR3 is TGCAGCGTTGATGCTACAGGGGGCGGGACTGAAGCTTTCTTT.

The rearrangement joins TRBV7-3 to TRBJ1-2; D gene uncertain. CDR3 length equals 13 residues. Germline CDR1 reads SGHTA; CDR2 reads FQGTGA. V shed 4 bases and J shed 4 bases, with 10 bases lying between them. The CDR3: CASSSGLGYGYTF. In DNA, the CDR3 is TGTGCCAGCAGCTCCGGCTTGGGCTATGGCTACACCTTC.

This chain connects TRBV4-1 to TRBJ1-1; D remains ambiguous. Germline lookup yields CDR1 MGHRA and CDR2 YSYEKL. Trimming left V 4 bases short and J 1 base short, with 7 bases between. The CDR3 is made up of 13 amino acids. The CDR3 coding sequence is TGCGCCAGCAGCCCTCTACAGAACACTGAAGCTTTCTTT. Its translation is CASSPLQNTEAFF.

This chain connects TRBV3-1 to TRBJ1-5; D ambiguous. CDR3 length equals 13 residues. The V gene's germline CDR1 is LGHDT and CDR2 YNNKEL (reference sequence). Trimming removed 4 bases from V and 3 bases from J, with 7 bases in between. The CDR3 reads CASSRGPNQPQHF. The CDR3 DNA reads TGTGCCAGCAGCCGAGGACCCAATCAGCCCCAGCATTTT.

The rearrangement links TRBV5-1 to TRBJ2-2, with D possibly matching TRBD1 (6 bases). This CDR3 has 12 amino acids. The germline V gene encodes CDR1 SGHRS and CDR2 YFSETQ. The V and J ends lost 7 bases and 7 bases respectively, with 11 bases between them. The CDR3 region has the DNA TGCGCCAGCCAACAGGGTGGCGGGGAGCTGTTTTTT. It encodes CASQQGGGELFF.

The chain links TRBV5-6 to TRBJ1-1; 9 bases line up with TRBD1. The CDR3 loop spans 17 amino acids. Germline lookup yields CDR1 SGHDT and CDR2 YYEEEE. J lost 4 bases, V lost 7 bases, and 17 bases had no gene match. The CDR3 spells CASEDRWGTGLGTEAFF. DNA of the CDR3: TGTGCCAGCGAAGATCGGTGGGGGACAGGGCTGGGCACTGAAGCTTTCTTT.